The 16 T cell receptor beta chains presented below share a single source sample, sequenced in a study of shared clonotypes between healthy human individuals. Produced via immunoSEQ multiplex PCR; TCRdb's table is partial and in-frame only. The sample lists 1,400,000 or so clones, 98% seen once, with 0.3% to 0.45% in the top ten. The sequencing input was naive CD4+ T cells sorted from blood. The subset is: CD45RA+ positively selected. Receptors were obtained from a man aged 30 to 45 in good health.

The V and J genes are TRBV10-3 and TRBJ2-5; D tentatively fits TRBD1 or TRBD2 (5 bases each). The CDR3 runs to 16 residues. Germline-derived CDR1 and CDR2 are ENHRY and SYGVKD. The V end was cut by 0 bases, the J end by 9 bases, with 20 bases between. The CDR3 loop reads CAISESPGTESRAQYF. DNA for the CDR3: TGTGCCATCAGTGAGTCCCCCGGGACCGAGTCCCGGGCCCAGTACTTC.

The table lists this clone with a count of one. This chain links TRBV7-9 with TRBJ2-5; 7 positions match TRBD1. The germline gives CDR1 SEHNR, CDR2 FQNEAQ (reference sequence). V dropped 6 bases and J dropped 5; count of bases not matched to a gene: 12. There are 15 residues in the CDR3. CDR3 coding DNA: TGTGCCAGCAGGTCCGGGGCAGGGGGAAGGGAGACCCAGTACTTC. The encoded protein is CASRSGAGGRETQYF.

The rearrangement joins TRBV5-5 to TRBJ2-7, with D perhaps TRBD1 (6 bases). The CDR3 totals 16 residues. The V and J ends lost 1 base and 3 bases respectively, with 17 bases between them. Looked up from germline, CDR1 is SGHKS and CDR2 is YYEKEE (reference sequence). The CDR3 nucleotides are TGTGCCAGCAGCTTGAGTGCTCCAGGGGCCTACTACGAGCAGTACTTC. Translated, it gives CASSLSAPGAYYEQYF.

This rearrangement joins TRBV5-1 to TRBJ2-2; D call uncertain. CDR1 and CDR2 (germline): SGHRS, YFSETQ. The CDR3 extends over 12 amino acids. V gave up 5 bases and J gave up 6 bases, with 8 bases separating them. For the CDR3, the DNA is TGCGCCAGCAGTTACGACGCCGGGGAGCTGTTTTTT. Protein sequence: CASSYDAGELFF. The full variable domain, with the rest looked up from reference TRBV5-1 and TRBJ2-2, is KAGVTQTPRYLIKTRGQQVTLSCSPISGHRSVSWYQQTPGQGLQFLFEYFSETQRNKGNFPGRFSGRQFSNSRSEMNVSTLELGDSALYLCASSYDAGELFFGEGSRLTVL.

This clone was detected once. The chain has TRBV7-2 and TRBJ2-7, with 7 bases lining up with TRBD2. V trimming: 8 bases; J trimming: 3 bases; junction bases outside the gene matches: 4. This CDR3 is 12 amino acids long. Germline lookup yields CDR1 SGHTA and CDR2 FQGNSA. The CDR3 loop is CASSASGYEQYF. CDR3 DNA sequence: TGTGCCAGCTCGGCTAGCGGCTACGAGCAGTACTTC.

This clone was recorded only once. The chain employs TRBV15 and TRBJ2-2; the D call may be TRBD1 or TRBD2 (5 bases each). With 0 bases removed from V and 4 bases from J, the gap between germline ends came to 12 bases. There are 16 residues in the CDR3. Germline V gene data show CDR1 as LNHNV and CDR2 as YYDKDF (reference sequence). Here the CDR3 reads CATSRDHAGTTGELFF. CDR3 sequence (DNA): TGTGCCACCAGCAGAGATCACGCAGGGACCACCGGGGAGCTGTTTTTT. Drawing the rest from reference TRBV15 and TRBJ2-2, the complete variable domain is DAMVIQNPRYQVTQFGKPVTLSCSQTLNHNVMYWYQQKSSQAPKLLFHYYDKDFNNEADTPDNFQSRRPNTSFCFLDIRSPGLGDTAMYLCATSRDHAGTTGELFFGEGSRLTVL.

CDR3 DNA sequence: TGTGCCAGCAATAATATGCGAAATCAGCCCCAGCATTTT. Translation: CASNNMRNQPQHF. The V call is TRBV2, the J call TRBJ1-5; D ambiguous. The germline V and J ends were trimmed by 7 bases and 4 bases, with 11 bases remaining between them. The CDR3 is 13 amino acids. Germline values: CDR1 SNHLY, CDR2 FYNNEI. Full variable domain (outside the CDR3, taken from reference TRBV2 and TRBJ1-5): EPEVTQTPSHQVTQMGQEVILRCVPISNHLYFYWYRQILGQKVEFLVSFYNNEISEKSEIFDDQFSVERPDGSNFTLKIRSTKLEDSAMYFCASNNMRNQPQHFGDGTRLSIL.

The chain links TRBV6-1 to TRBJ2-1; a weak D match, TRBD2 (6 bases). With 2 bases removed from V and 3 bases from J, the gap between germline ends came to 20 bases. Per germline, CDR1 MNHNS and CDR2 SASEGT. The CDR3 is 18 amino acids. CDR3 amino acids: CASSEWLNSGALYNEQFF. The CDR3, as DNA: TGTGCCAGCAGTGAATGGCTAAATAGCGGAGCCCTCTACAATGAGCAGTTCTTC.

For the CDR3, the DNA is TGTGCCAGTATGACTAGCGGGACATCCGGGGAGCTGTTTTTT. The encoded protein is CASMTSGTSGELFF. The chain joins TRBV19 to TRBJ2-2; 11 bases are shared with TRBD2. The CDR3 is made up of 14 amino acids. V trimming: 7 bases; J trimming: 6 bases; junction bases outside the gene matches: 4. Germline V lookup: CDR1 LNHDA, CDR2 SQIVND (reference sequence).

The chain recombines TRBV6-5 with TRBJ1-5; D gene uncertain. Germline V CDR1 and CDR2: MNHEY, SVGAGI. This CDR3 is 16 amino acids long. Between the trimmed V and J ends, which lost 2 bases and 0 bases, there was a span of 11 bases. CDR3 amino acids: CASSYGQQYSNQPQHF. The CDR3 DNA follows: TGTGCCAGCAGTTACGGGCAGCAATATAGCAATCAGCCCCAGCATTTT.

V and J are TRBV6-5 and TRBJ1-2, with TRBD1 as a possible D gene (5 bases). Germline CDR1 is MNHEY and CDR2 is SVGAGI. V lost 5 bases, J lost 8 bases, and 21 bases lay in between. The CDR3 covers 15 residues. CDR3 residues: CASSPTPGRTGGYTF. The DNA of the CDR3 is TGTGCCAGCAGTCCCACCCCGGGACGCACAGGAGGCTACACCTTC.

The genes are TRBV9 and TRBJ2-5, with TRBD2 matching 10 bases. Unmatched junction bases numbered 6, after V lost 0 bases and J lost 4 bases. This CDR3 is 16 amino acids long. Germline lookup yields CDR1 SGDLS and CDR2 YYNGEE. CDR3 residues: CASSVAPAGGVETQYF. CDR3 nucleotides: TGTGCCAGCAGCGTAGCTCCAGCGGGAGGGGTAGAGACCCAGTACTTC.

This rearrangement joins TRBV11-2 to TRBJ2-2, with TRBD2 matching over 8 bases. V trimming: 1 base; J trimming: 6 bases; junction bases outside the gene matches: 4. The CDR3 sequence is 15 residues long. The germline V gene encodes CDR1 SGHAT and CDR2 FQNNGV. The CDR3 reads CASSLGLASAGELFF. CDR3 bases: TGTGCCAGCAGCTTAGGACTAGCGTCGGCCGGGGAGCTGTTTTTT.

The chain carries TRBV19 and TRBJ2-7; 7 bases match TRBD1. With V trimmed by 3 bases and J by 6 bases, 5 bases remained unmatched. Per germline, CDR1 LNHDA and CDR2 SQIVND (reference sequence). The CDR3 spans 13 residues. CDR3 DNA: TGTGCCAGTAGTATTGCACGACAGGGCGAGCAGTACTTC. Its translation is CASSIARQGEQYF.

This clone was seen once. The chain recombines TRBV5-1 with TRBJ2-3; the D gene is possibly TRBD2 (6 bases). This CDR3 region has 16 residues. Trimming left V 0 bases short and J 4 bases short, with 15 bases between. Looked up from germline, CDR1 is SGHRS and CDR2 is YFSETQ. For the CDR3, the DNA is TGCGCCAGCAGCTTGGTGGGGGGAGTAGGTCCAGATACGCAGTATTTT. This gives the protein CASSLVGGVGPDTQYF.

As for this clone: The same CDR3 can be traced to other DNA sequences in this sample. V gene TRBV9 combines with J gene TRBJ2-1, with TRBD2 matching 8 bases. The germline CDR1 and CDR2 sequences are SGDLS and YYNGEE. The junction had 4 bases not matched to a gene; V was cut back by 0 bases and J by 5 bases. This CDR3 region has 15 residues. Here the CDR3 reads CASSVAGGPNNEQFF. CDR3 DNA: TGTGCCAGCAGCGTAGCGGGAGGGCCGAACAATGAGCAGTTCTTC. Complete variable domain (other parts from reference TRBV9 and TRBJ2-1): DSGVTQTPKHLITATGQRVTLRCSPRSGDLSVYWYQQSLDQGLQFLIQYYNGEERAKGNILERFSAQQFPDLHSELNLSSLELGDSALYFCASSVAGGPNNEQFFGPGTRLTVL.